Sequencing of this T cell receptor beta chain was carried out in a study of blood T cell repertoires in COVID-19. Study context: The study drew acute and convalescent COVID-19 samples from the United States, Italy and Spain. The cDNA or gDNA used as material had been derived from T cells, B-cell-depleted T cells, or PBMCs.

Authors' methods: Estimation of nucleated cell counts was performed using reference gene primer amplification. Only in-frame clones appear in the TCRdb table, and some are missing; sequencing was by immunoSEQ multiplex PCR. V, J and clone size were drawn from that table, and D and trimming were deduced from the DNA. The sample carries 140,000 to 150,000 clones, about 89% recorded once. The CDR3 totals 16 residues. Germline lookup yields CDR1 SGHTA and CDR2 FQGTGA. V lost 4 bases, J lost 6 bases, and 6 bases stayed unmatched. The TCR was taken from a man in his 60s with active or convalescent COVID-19. The sequenced sample was peripheral blood. V is TRBV7-3 and J is TRBJ2-1, with 13 nucleotides matching TRBD2. The CDR3 sequence: CASSSPGLAGRNEQFF. The CDR3 region has the DNA TGTGCCAGCAGCTCCCCGGGACTAGCGGGGCGCAATGAGCAGTTCTTC.